This T cell receptor beta chain is from a study of graft-versus-host responses after intestinal transplantation. CDR1 is LNHDA, CDR2 SQIVND, per germline (reference sequence). Trimming cost V 2 bases and J 6 bases, with 8 bases left between them. The CDR3 is made up of 13 amino acids. Here immunoSEQ multiplex PCR was the method, and the copy in TCRdb shows in-frame clones only, minus some. The sample yields around 54,000 clones, roughly 89% seen once. In regard to this clone: Antigen: not known.

Study-level points and caveats: Elevated graft-versus-host to host-versus-graft clonal ratios in allografts were recorded for patients with graft-donor T cell macrochimerism. The study associated peak circulating GvH clone levels with early post-transplant HvG declines. GvH clones surfaced in recipient marrow, some emerging earlier in ileum or blood.

The clonotype comes from a human patient who received an intestinal transplant, so some T cells may come from the graft donor. The chain combines TRBV19 with TRBJ2-1; TRBD2 might be the D (6 bases). Sequencing was performed on PBMCs, taken nearly 670 days after intestinal transplant. The CDR3 here is CASSITSRNEQFF. The CDR3, as DNA: TGTGCCAGTAGTATAACTAGCCGCAATGAGCAGTTCTTC. Drawing the rest from reference TRBV19 and TRBJ2-1, the complete variable domain is DGGITQSPKYLFRKEGQNVTLSCEQNLNHDAMYWYRQDPGQGLRLIYYSQIVNDFQKGDIAEGYSVSREKKESFPLTVTSAQKNPTAFYLCASSITSRNEQFFGPGTRLTVL.